This T cell receptor (beta chain) was recovered during a study of shared clonotypes between healthy human individuals (TCRdb year 2020). For the study in its entirety: A couple of women and three men aged 18 to 49 years were included in the cohort. Between about 0.8 and 8.9 billion PBMCs per donor were obtained by leukapheresis. To estimate repertoire size and how much clonotypes are shared between individuals, the study performed deep sequencing of blood TCR repertoires from five healthy adults. Per donor, three plates each were used for CD4 naive and CD4 memory, two for CD8 naive, and one for CD8 memory. To increase sequencing depth and limit assay-specific biases, TCR repertoire library preparation and sequencing were carried out by different laboratories using diverse techniques.

The donors were healthy, HIV-negative adults with no recently reported acute infections or vaccinations. Every donor was a Caucasian adult residing in Nashville, Tennessee, USA. CD4+ T cells were enriched by magnetic negative selection, after which naive cells were positively selected on CD45RA and the negative fraction was taken as the memory subset. After blood collection by leukapheresis, PBMCs were isolated using Ficoll-Histopaque density gradient centrifugation and then cryopreserved in the vapor phase of liquid nitrogen. Analytical flow cytometry was used to check the purity and quantity of each magnetically sorted T cell population. Genomic DNA was isolated from each sorted fraction and quantified by UV absorbance on a Nanodrop 2000c. Results the study describes overall, beyond this receptor: Sharing across a few donors was observed for about 5% of naive CD4, under 4% of naive CD8, about 2.3% of memory CD4, and roughly 0.4% of memory CD8 clonotypes. Because the study included a small number of donors, the genetic and exposure-history diversity represented was limited. Naive subsets generally had larger estimated clonotype richness than memory subsets did. Higher generation probabilities were observed for clonotypes shared by all four sorted-subset donors than for non-shared clonotypes. Rarefaction of sorted-subset datasets indicated incomplete sequencing despite the large sequencing depth. Based on pairwise subsampling, the degree of clonotype sharing among donors was expected to be affected by sequencing depth. Sampling was restricted to blood, and TCR repertoires in tissues likely differ from the TCR repertoires found in blood.

This clone appeared a few times. The antigen this receptor binds is unknown. Base qualities are missing; no much larger clone stands one base away. Using the deep immunoSEQ assay, TCR CDR3 regions were amplified from genomic DNA by multiplex PCR. For each cell subset, the extracted genomic DNA was distributed evenly across all wells of several immunoSEQ 96-well plates, and each plate served as one replicate. Each replicate PCR for sorted subsets received roughly 0.2 ug genomic DNA, equal to roughly 30,000 T cell genomes. Purified libraries were measured with a Qubit 3.0 fluorometer, size-checked on a Bioanalyzer 2100, and measured again with the KAPA Library Quantification kit. A separate single-read 150-cycle Illumina NextSeq 550 flow cell was used to sequence each immunoSEQ 96-well plate. Processing in the source paper ran as follows. Because only junctional sequences without quality scores were contained in the immunoSEQ output, filtering matching that applied to full-length reads could not be performed. To assign V/J genes and CDR3, sequences were annotated against IMGT germline references using PyIR, a Python wrapper for IgBLAST v1.9. Any read was removed if the V/J assignment was weak (E-value above 1e-6), the CDR3 was missing, or the read contained stop codons, out-of-frame junctions, or ambiguous translated residues. V3J clonotypes were defined as sequences sharing an identical inferred V gene, J gene, and CDR3 amino acid sequence. Percentage overlap between repertoires was computed as shared unique clonotypes divided by the size of the smaller repertoire. Richness of each repertoire was evaluated using RTK rarefaction, the Chao1 estimator, and Recon v2.1 estimates of unobserved clonotypes. OLGA was used to compute generation probabilities for all TCRbeta clonotypes that the gDNA method yielded from a handful of donors. TCRdb holds this immuneACCESS table with in-frame rearrangements only. Some clones are missing; in checked studies, unresolved V genes explain under half, and the rest has no known cause. The V and J calls and clone size are taken from that table; D and trimming were inferred from the DNA. This sample gives roughly 1 million clones in total; around 74% of them show up just once. Approximately 1.5% of the sample is taken by the ten largest.

The source of this sequence is a man between 18 and 35 years old in good health. The specimen sequenced was memory CD4+ T cells sorted from blood. This specimen's cell subset or site label, interpreted: CD45RA-negative fraction.

The CDR3 has the sequence CAISESIGSSTGELFF. The nucleotide sequence is TGTGCCATCAGTGAGTCGATCGGGAGTAGCACCGGGGAGCTGTTTTTT. This sequence uses TRBV10-3 and TRBJ2-2; perhaps TRBD2 is the D gene, with 6 bases matching. The CDR3 runs 16 amino acids, cysteine and phenylalanine included. The entry retains the CDR3 DNA only, 48 bases that are in frame from base 1. The germline V gene yields ENHRY for CDR1 and SYGVKD for CDR2. V sheds 0 bases and J sheds 4 bases, leaving 12 bases between their ends.